This T cell receptor (beta chain) emerged from a study of cytomegalovirus exposure and HLA in healthy donors. Study as a whole: Later, an analysis reported that the 120 or so validation repertoires had used the same platform as the approximately 720 first-cohort repertoires.

Method: immunoSEQ multiplex PCR; TCRdb's copy keeps in-frame clones and lacks some. The table has approximately 300,000 clones, approximately 90% seen once; the top ten hold approximately 1%. Points on this clone: The antigen remains undetermined.

Study-level results: The study designated roughly 150 TCR beta chains cytomegalovirus-associated.

V shed 5 bases, J shed 6 bases, and the junction held 1 base outside the gene matches. The CDR3 totals 13 residues. Germline CDR1 and CDR2: MNHNY and SVGAGI (reference sequence). The specimen sequenced was PBMCs. The sequence was collected from a woman aged 25 to 39 in good health and CMV-seropositive. This rearrangement joins TRBV6-6 to TRBJ2-2, with 9 bases matching TRBD1. The CDR3 DNA reads TGTGCCAGCAGTCGGGACAGGGCCGGGGAGCTGTTTTTT. This translates into CASSRDRAGELFF.